This T cell receptor (beta chain) was found in a study of OX40 agonist ivuxolimab in advanced cancers. Generated by immunoSEQ multiplex PCR, the TCRdb table keeps only in-frame clones and is missing some. The table has 70,000 to 90,000 clones, roughly nine tenths seen once. Germline CDR1 and CDR2: MNHEY and SMNVEV (reference sequence). The CDR3 is 15 amino acids. V was clipped by 9 bases and J by 0 bases, with 16 bases between them. Material: CD4+ or CD8+ T cells sorted from blood, obtained in a trial of the OX40 agonist ivuxolimab. The origin of this receptor is an adult with an advanced solid tumor such as melanoma, head and neck, liver or kidney cancer. This chain links TRBV27 with TRBJ2-3; possibly TRBD1 for D (6 bases). CDR3 region: CASRFGQLSTDTQYF. In DNA, the CDR3 is TGTGCCAGTCGATTCGGACAGCTTAGCACAGATACGCAGTATTTT.